The 27 T cell receptor beta chains below come from one sample, sequenced in a study of PD-L1 blockade in urothelial cancer. TCRdb keeps only in-frame clones here, not all; method: immunoSEQ multiplex PCR. This table holds fewer than 50,000 clones, around 90% found once. The material sequenced was PBMCs, taken around atezolizumab (anti-PD-L1) treatment. The receptor source for this set is a man in his 70s with urothelial cancer.

The V call is TRBV29-1, the J call TRBJ2-3, with D maybe TRBD1 (5 bases). With 2 bases removed from V and 0 bases from J, the gap between germline ends came to 9 bases. Germline CDR1 SQVTM, CDR2 ANQGSEA. The CDR3 is 14 residues long. CDR3 coding DNA: TGCAGCGTTGAATGGCCAGGGAGCACAGATACGCAGTATTTT. Its protein product is CSVEWPGSTDTQYF.

CDR3 sequence: CASSLALAGFTYNEQFF. The DNA for the CDR3 is TGTGCCAGCAGCTTAGCCCTAGCGGGATTCACCTACAATGAGCAGTTCTTC. This chain connects TRBV7-9 to TRBJ2-1; TRBD2 matches at 9 bases. There are 17 residues in the CDR3. V lost 0 bases and J lost 2; bases outside the gene matches: 5. Germline V lookup: CDR1 SEHNR, CDR2 FQNEAQ (reference sequence).

The gene calls are TRBV2 and TRBJ2-3; maybe TRBD1 (5 bases). The V gene lost 7 bases and the J gene lost 6 bases, with 20 bases spanning the gap. This CDR3 has 15 residues. Looked up from germline, CDR1 is SNHLY and CDR2 is FYNNEI. The CDR3 bases are TGTGCCAGCACCGCAACAGGCGCATCGTTGGATACGCAGTATTTT. It specifies CASTATGASLDTQYF.

The chain has TRBV27 and TRBJ2-7; 15 bases are a match to TRBD2. This CDR3 has 15 amino acids. Trimming cost V 4 bases and J 7 bases; bases outside gene matches: 5. Germline V gene lookup returns CDR1 MNHEY and CDR2 SMNVEV (reference sequence). The CDR3 spells CASSSRTSGRDEQYF. DNA for the CDR3: TGTGCCAGCAGTTCCAGGACTAGCGGGAGGGATGAGCAGTACTTC.

This clone was seen a few times. CDR3: CASLRSLGNQPQHF. The DNA of the CDR3 is TGTGCCAGCCTTAGGAGCCTGGGCAATCAGCCCCAGCATTTT. V gene TRBV28 combines with J gene TRBJ1-5, with D uncertain. The CDR3 runs 14 residues. V was pared by 8 bases and J by 2 bases, with 13 bases between. Germline V gene sequence: CDR1 MDHEN, CDR2 SYDVKM.

This clone was detected only once. CDR3 in amino acids: CASSALAVGYEQFF. CDR3 nucleotide sequence: TGTGCCAGCAGTGCCCTAGCGGTCGGTTATGAGCAGTTCTTC. The chain couples TRBV6-4 to TRBJ2-1, with TRBD2 identical over 7 bases. The V and J ends lost 4 bases and 8 bases, in that order; junction bases with no gene match: 8. This CDR3 spans 14 amino acids. Germline V gene sequence: CDR1 MRHNA, CDR2 SNTAGT.

The V call is TRBV29-1, the J call TRBJ2-1; 7 nucleotides match TRBD1. In germline, CDR1 is SQVTM, CDR2 ANQGSEA. The CDR3 spans 14 residues. V was clipped by 5 bases and J by 6 bases; unmatched bases: 10. CDR3 amino acids: CSVSTGSHVNEQFF. DNA for the CDR3: TGCAGCGTTTCGACAGGGAGCCACGTCAATGAGCAGTTCTTC.

The gene calls are TRBV11-2 and TRBJ2-7, with D perhaps TRBD1 (6 bases). Germline V gene lookup returns CDR1 SGHAT and CDR2 FQNNGV. The CDR3 extends over 15 amino acids. With 4 bases removed from V and 3 bases from J, the gap between germline ends came to 16 bases. The CDR3: CASSSIARDIYEQYF. CDR3 in DNA: TGTGCCAGCAGCTCCATAGCGAGGGACATCTACGAGCAGTACTTC.

This chain uses TRBV11-1 with TRBJ2-5; possible D gene TRBD2, 5 bases. Germline V lookup: CDR1 SGHAT, CDR2 FQDESV (reference sequence). The CDR3 is made up of 16 amino acids. The germline V and J ends were trimmed by 3 bases and 4 bases, with 18 bases remaining between them. The CDR3 spells CASSLMALGSGETQYF. The CDR3 DNA follows: TGTGCCAGCAGCTTGATGGCCCTAGGGAGTGGAGAGACCCAGTACTTC. Full variable domain (rest looked up from reference TRBV11-1 and TRBJ2-5): EAEVAQSPRYKITEKSQAVAFWCDPISGHATLYWYRQILGQGPELLVQFQDESVVDDSQLPKDRFSAERLKGVDSTLKIQPAELGDSAMYLCASSLMALGSGETQYFGPGTRLLVL.

J is TRBJ2-1 and V is TRBV19, with D perhaps matching TRBD2 (6 bases). Germline-derived CDR1 and CDR2 are LNHDA and SQIVND (reference sequence). Trimming left V 3 bases short and J 1 base short, with 13 bases between. The CDR3 spans 16 residues. In nucleotides, the CDR3 is TGTGCCAGTAGTATTCTTGGCGGGGTATCCTACAATGAGCAGTTCTTC. Amino acids: CASSILGGVSYNEQFF.

This rearrangement joins TRBV19 to TRBJ2-1; D gene ambiguous. V lost 3 bases to trimming and J lost 0 bases, with 12 bases between them. Per the germline V gene, CDR1 is LNHDA and CDR2 is SQIVND (reference sequence). The CDR3 contains 16 residues. CDR3: CASSIGSTSSYNEQFF. Written as DNA, the CDR3 is TGTGCCAGTAGTATTGGGTCGACAAGCTCCTACAATGAGCAGTTCTTC.

The chain is built from TRBV28 and TRBJ1-5; TRBD1 matches at 8 bases. The ends lost 5 bases at V and 8 bases at J; junction bases unmatched: 5. Germline V CDR1 and CDR2: MDHEN, SYDVKM. The CDR3 loop spans 13 amino acids. The chain's CDR3 is CASSTSGGEPQHF. In DNA, the CDR3 is TGTGCCAGCAGTACCTCAGGGGGCGAGCCCCAGCATTTT.

CDR3 coding DNA: TGCGCCAGCCTTCGGGACTGCTTCTACAATGAGCAGTTCTTC. It translates to CASLRDCFYNEQFF. The chain has TRBV10-1 and TRBJ2-1; maybe TRBD2 (6 bases). The germline CDR1 and CDR2 sequences are WNHNN and SYGVQD (reference sequence). The CDR3 covers 14 residues. Trimming left V 8 bases short and J 3 bases short, with 14 bases between.

The chain joins TRBV5-6 to TRBJ2-1, with 11 bases matching TRBD2. Germline assignment: CDR1 SGHDT and CDR2 YYEEEE. This CDR3 spans 16 amino acids. J gave up 2 bases and V 2 bases, and 3 bases lay outside the gene matches. CDR3 region: CASSFSGRAAYNEQFF. The CDR3 DNA follows: TGTGCCAGCAGCTTTAGCGGGAGGGCCGCCTACAATGAGCAGTTCTTC.

The J gene is TRBJ2-6, the V gene TRBV5-1; the D is unclear. The germline V gene encodes CDR1 SGHRS and CDR2 YFSETQ. This CDR3 contains 14 residues. Trimming shortened V by 4 bases and J by 0 bases, and 5 bases separated the two germline ends. The CDR3 DNA reads TGCGCCAGCAGCCCCAACTCTGGGGCCAACGTCCTGACTTTC. Translation: CASSPNSGANVLTF.

The gene calls are TRBV6-5 and TRBJ1-6, with TRBD1 matching over 7 bases. Germline V lookup: CDR1 MNHEY, CDR2 SVGAGI. V lost 5 bases and J lost 10; bases outside the gene matches: 5. This CDR3 comprises 13 residues. This CDR3 reads CASSPRGDSPLHF. CDR3 sequence (DNA): TGTGCCAGCAGTCCCAGGGGGGACTCACCCCTCCACTTT.

The chain uses TRBV4-2 and TRBJ2-2; the D is unclear. This CDR3 region has 12 residues. The V end was cut by 1 base, the J end by 7 bases, with 4 bases between. From germline, CDR1 is LGHNA and CDR2 YNFKEQ. In DNA, the CDR3 is TGTGCCAGCAGCCAAGCGGGCGGGGAGCTGTTTTTT. Protein: CASSQAGGELFF.

This chain links TRBV19 with TRBJ1-1, with 9 bases lining up with TRBD1. V lost 3 bases, J lost 11 bases, and 4 bases stayed unmatched. This CDR3 has 12 residues. Looked up from germline, CDR1 is LNHDA and CDR2 is SQIVND (reference sequence). CDR3 sequence: CASSIRDRVAFF. CDR3 nucleotides: TGTGCCAGTAGTATCCGGGACAGGGTGGCTTTCTTT.

This clone has more than one count but fewer than ten. This rearrangement joins TRBV5-1 to TRBJ2-7, with 8 bases fitting TRBD2. Germline trimming cut 3 bases from V and 5 bases from J; bases unmatched to any gene: 4. Germline values: CDR1 SGHRS, CDR2 YFSETQ. There are 13 residues in the CDR3. CDR3 sequence: CASSSGLANEQYF. CDR3 nucleotide sequence: TGCGCCAGCAGCTCCGGACTAGCAAACGAGCAGTACTTC.

The gene calls are TRBV5-4 and TRBJ2-7; no clear D. CDR3 size: 12 residues. Germline assignment: CDR1 SGHNT and CDR2 YYREEE (reference sequence). The V and J ends lost 4 bases and 4 bases respectively, with 9 bases between them. The CDR3 bases are TGTGCCAGCAGCCTAAGTAATTACGAGCAGTACTTC. Its translation is CASSLSNYEQYF.

A single count supports this clone. The V gene is TRBV5-5, the J gene TRBJ2-7; no reliable D call. Germline lookup yields CDR1 SGHKS and CDR2 YYEKEE (reference sequence). Trimming left V 0 bases short and J 2 bases short, with 15 bases between. This CDR3 is built from 16 residues. CDR3: CASSLGHWAATYEQYF. DNA of the CDR3: TGTGCCAGCAGCTTGGGTCATTGGGCTGCCACCTACGAGCAGTACTTC. The full variable domain, its missing parts supplied by reference TRBV5-5 and TRBJ2-7, is DAGVTQSPTHLIKTRGQQVTLRCSPISGHKSVSWYQQVLGQGPQFIFQYYEKEERGRGNFPDRFSARQFPNYSSELNVNALLLGDSALYLCASSLGHWAATYEQYFGPGTRLTVT.

The chain employs TRBV18 and TRBJ2-5; TRBD2 aligns across 8 bases. V lost 1 base to trimming and J lost 1 base; unmatched junction nucleotides: 5. CDR1 and CDR2 from the germline V gene are KGHSH and LQKENI. The CDR3 loop spans 16 amino acids. The CDR3 coding sequence is TGTGCCAGCTCACCACGGGTAGCGGGATCCCAAGAGACCCAGTACTTC. Residues: CASSPRVAGSQETQYF.

The rearrangement joins TRBV20-1 to TRBJ2-1; D unresolved. V was cut by 5 bases and J by 8 bases, with 10 bases left in between. Per the germline V gene, CDR1 is DFQATT and CDR2 is SNEGSKA (reference sequence). This CDR3 comprises 11 residues. CDR3: CSASGWDEQFF. In DNA form, the CDR3 reads TGCAGTGCTTCGGGTTGGGATGAGCAGTTCTTC.

This clone appeared a few times. The genes are TRBV2 and TRBJ2-1, with 9 bases aligning to TRBD2. V gave up 4 bases and J gave up 5 bases; unmatched junction bases: 6. Germline V gene sequence: CDR1 SNHLY, CDR2 FYNNEI. This CDR3 is 15 amino acids long. The CDR3 nucleotides are TGTGCCAGCAGTGTGACTAGCGGAGCTGACAATGAGCAGTTCTTC. It encodes CASSVTSGADNEQFF.

J is TRBJ2-1 and V is TRBV9; 8 bases are a match to TRBD2. In germline, CDR1 is SGDLS, CDR2 YYNGEE. Trimming removed 5 bases from V and 9 bases from J; junction bases left unmatched: 10. The CDR3 contains 14 residues. This CDR3 is CASRAGTSEGEQFF. CDR3 DNA: TGTGCCAGCAGGGCCGGGACTAGTGAGGGTGAGCAGTTCTTC.

The chain carries TRBV7-9 and TRBJ1-3; TRBD1 is a possible D gene (5 bases). Germline lookup yields CDR1 SEHNR and CDR2 FQNEAQ (reference sequence). V lost 1 base and J 4 bases, leaving 14 bases between the germline ends. The CDR3 contains 16 residues. The CDR3 sequence: CASSLGPQGGGNTIYF. The CDR3 bases are TGTGCCAGCAGCTTAGGTCCGCAGGGAGGAGGAAACACCATATATTTT.

The chain joins TRBV28 to TRBJ1-1; 12 bases fit TRBD1. The CDR3 sequence is 13 residues long. Looked up from germline, CDR1 is MDHEN and CDR2 is SYDVKM. The V gene end was trimmed by 10 bases and the J gene end by 10 bases; junction bases not matched to a gene: 10. The CDR3: CAIEGDRGRGAFF. In DNA, the CDR3 is TGTGCCATCGAGGGGGACAGGGGGCGCGGAGCTTTCTTT.